The clone carrying this TCR beta chain has just a few counts. The antigen remains unidentified. Per germline, CDR1 SGHDT and CDR2 YYEEEE. V lost 2 bases and J lost 4, with 7 bases in between. This CDR3 spans 13 amino acids. The data belong to a study of graft-versus-host responses after intestinal transplantation. Libraries were prepared by immunoSEQ multiplex PCR; TCRdb keeps only in-frame clonotypes and omits some of them. This sample has about 85,000 clones, with 85% to 95% found just once. V and J are TRBV5-6 and TRBJ1-3; D call uncertain. The receptor was isolated from a human donor who was the organ donor for an intestinal transplant. Here the sequenced sample was unstimulated CD8+ T cells sorted from spleen or lymph node cells, taken before transplant. CDR3 loop: CASSFPTGNTIYF. In DNA, the CDR3 is TGTGCCAGCAGCTTTCCGACGGGAAACACCATATATTTT.